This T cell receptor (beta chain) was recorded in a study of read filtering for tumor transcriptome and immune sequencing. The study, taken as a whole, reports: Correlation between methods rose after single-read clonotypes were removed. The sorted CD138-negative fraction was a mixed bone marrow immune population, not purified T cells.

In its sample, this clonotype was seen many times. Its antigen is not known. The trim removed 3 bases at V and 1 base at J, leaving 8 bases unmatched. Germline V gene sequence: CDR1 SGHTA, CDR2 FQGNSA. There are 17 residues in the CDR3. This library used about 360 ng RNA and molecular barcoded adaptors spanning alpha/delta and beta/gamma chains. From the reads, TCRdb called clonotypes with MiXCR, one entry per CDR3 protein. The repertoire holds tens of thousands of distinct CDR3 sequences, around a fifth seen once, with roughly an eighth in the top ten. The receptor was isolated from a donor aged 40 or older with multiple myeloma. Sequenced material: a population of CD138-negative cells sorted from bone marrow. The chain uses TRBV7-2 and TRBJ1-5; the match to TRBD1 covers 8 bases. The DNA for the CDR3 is TGTGCCAGCAGCTTCTCCAGGGGGCTCGGGAGCAATCAGCCCCAGCATTTT. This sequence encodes CASSFSRGLGSNQPQHF.